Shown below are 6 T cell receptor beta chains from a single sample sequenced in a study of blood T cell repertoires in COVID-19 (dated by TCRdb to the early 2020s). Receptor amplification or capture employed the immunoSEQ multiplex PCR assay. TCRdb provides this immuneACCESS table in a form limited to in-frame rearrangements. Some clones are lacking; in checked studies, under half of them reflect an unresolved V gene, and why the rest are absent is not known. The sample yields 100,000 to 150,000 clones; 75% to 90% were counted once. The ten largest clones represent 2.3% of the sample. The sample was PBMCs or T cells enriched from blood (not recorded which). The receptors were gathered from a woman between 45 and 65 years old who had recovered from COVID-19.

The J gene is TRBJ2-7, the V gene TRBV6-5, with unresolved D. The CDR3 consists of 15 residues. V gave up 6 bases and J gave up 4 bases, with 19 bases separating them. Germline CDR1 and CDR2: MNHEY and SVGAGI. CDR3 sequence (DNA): TGTGCCAGCAGCTCTCAGGTACCTATCCCGTACGAGCAGTACTTC. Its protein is CASSSQVPIPYEQYF.

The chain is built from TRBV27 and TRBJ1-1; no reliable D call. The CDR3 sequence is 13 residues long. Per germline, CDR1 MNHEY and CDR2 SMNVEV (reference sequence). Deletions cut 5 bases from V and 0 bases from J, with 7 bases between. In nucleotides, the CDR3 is TGTGCCAGCAGTACAGACATGAACACTGAAGCTTTCTTT. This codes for CASSTDMNTEAFF.

The CDR3 here is CASAPPGQMNTGELFF. The CDR3 nucleotides read TGCGCCAGCGCCCCCCCGGGACAGATGAACACCGGGGAGCTGTTTTTT. The chain carries TRBV5-1 and TRBJ2-2; 7 bases agree with TRBD1. J gave up 1 base and V 7 bases, and 10 bases lay outside the gene matches. Germline lookup yields CDR1 SGHRS and CDR2 YFSETQ. The CDR3 has 16 residues.

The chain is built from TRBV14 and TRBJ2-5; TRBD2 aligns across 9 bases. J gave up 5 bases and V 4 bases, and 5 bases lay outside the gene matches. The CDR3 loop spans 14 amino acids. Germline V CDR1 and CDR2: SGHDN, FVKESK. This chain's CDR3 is CASSPGLALETQYF. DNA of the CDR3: TGTGCCAGCAGCCCGGGACTAGCACTGGAGACCCAGTACTTC.

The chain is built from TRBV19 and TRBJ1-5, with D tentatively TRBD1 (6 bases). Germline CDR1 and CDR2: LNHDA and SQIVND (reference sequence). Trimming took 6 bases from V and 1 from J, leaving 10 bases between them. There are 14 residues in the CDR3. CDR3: CASRQTGSNQPQHF. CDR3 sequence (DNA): TGTGCCAGTAGGCAAACAGGGAGCAATCAGCCCCAGCATTTT.

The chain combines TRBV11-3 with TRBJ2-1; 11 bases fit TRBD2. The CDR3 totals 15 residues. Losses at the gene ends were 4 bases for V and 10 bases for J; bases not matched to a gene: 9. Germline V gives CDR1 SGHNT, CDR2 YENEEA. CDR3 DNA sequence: TGTGCCAGCAGCTCCCTAGCGGGGGGCTTCCAGGAGCAGTTCTTC. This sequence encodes CASSSLAGGFQEQFF.